This TCR beta chain was observed in a study of T cells after yellow fever vaccination (dated by TCRdb to about 2019). Turning to the overall study: The SMART-Seq v4 Ultra Low Input RNA kit was used to prepare libraries from fractions with low cell numbers. To follow T-cell clones before and after both primary and booster YFV17D yellow fever vaccination, bulk TCR alpha and beta repertoires underwent longitudinal sequencing. Two healthy male donors made up the cohort, one aged 18 to 30 years and the other aged 30 to 39 years. Blood samples were taken at several timepoints before and after primary and secondary immunization, and bulk PBMC replicates and cell subsets were isolated. What the work shows at the level of the full study, not this receptor alone: After the booster, most of the clones that had expanded following primary vaccination were detected again (roughly 97% of CD4 and 80% to 90% of CD8), which suggests that memory was broadly maintained. Compared with the primary T-cell response, the secondary T-cell response was weaker but faster, peaking on day 5 rather than day 15. A small share of clonotypes occurred in both CD4 and CD8 compartments, likely arising from convergent recombination. Computational filtering was needed because FACS-sorted repertoires could contain abundant contaminating clonotypes from the bulk population. Because the study included only a couple of donors, the extent to which the findings can be generalized is limited.

The sequencing machine was an Illumina NovaSeq 6000. Synthesis of TCR cDNA relied on 5'RACE template switching, a step that introduced a universal primer site along with unique molecular identifiers. cDNA synthesis was primed from both the TCR alpha and TCR beta constant segments. Two PCR steps were used to amplify libraries, with sample barcodes and sequencing adapters being added in the second step. Libraries were sequenced on Illumina HiSeq 2500 (2x100 bp) or NovaSeq (2x150 bp). Under the source paper's analysis protocol: MIGEC was used to demultiplex reads and collapse the reads into UMI consensus sequences, and MiXCR was used for V(D)J alignment. Vaccine-responding clonotypes were defined with edgeR using replicate PBMC samples, requiring FDR below 0.01 and a log2 fold change above 5 up to day 15. CD4 or CD8 identity was assigned to each bulk clonotype according to whether the clonotype was present at higher abundance in the sequenced CD4 repertoire or the sequenced CD8 repertoire. The raw public reads went through TCRdb reprocessing: fastp at Q25, MiXCR clone calling, in-frame beta chains kept. Identical CDR3 proteins give one entry, which carries the most common genes and DNA. These V and J calls originate from TCRdb's pipeline instead of the authors' own analysis. This sample is represented by around 300,000 distinct CDR3 sequences; about 4% of them were singletons. The ten largest clones capture around 23% of the sample.

V and J are truncated by 4 bases and 9 bases respectively, leaving an intervening sequence of 18 bases. The germline V gene specifies SGHRS as CDR1 and YFSETQ as CDR2. The CDR3, cysteine through phenylalanine, is 14 amino acids long. Just CDR3 DNA is preserved here, 42 bases in frame from base 1. This clonotype was seen repeatedly, ten times or more. The specificity of this receptor is unknown. Per-nucleotide qualities are absent, and no much larger clonotype sits a single base away. In the paper's terms, the treatment or condition label means: live attenuated yellow fever vaccine strain. Two biological replicates of bulk PBMCs were collected at each blood-draw timepoint. A standard Ficoll-Paque protocol was used to isolate PBMCs from peripheral blood. TriZol was used to extract RNA from bulk PBMCs, from CD4 and CD8 fractions, and from dextramer-positive and dextramer-negative fractions.

The chain couples TRBV5-1 to TRBJ2-3, with a weak D call of TRBD2 (8 bases match). The input for sequencing was PBMCs, taken 5 days after the yellow fever booster vaccination. The TCR originated in a man between 18 and 29 years old who received the YFV17D yellow fever vaccine. The nucleotide sequence is TGCGCCAGCAGCGGGGACAGCCGGGAGGGGACGCAGTATTTT. This codes for CASSGDSREGTQYF.